This TCR beta chain was profiled in a study of T cell responses to AZD1222 COVID-19 vaccine. Clones were sequenced by immunoSEQ multiplex PCR, and TCRdb holds only the in-frame ones, with some missing. The sample has approximately 84,000 clones; approximately 90% are singletons. V shed 4 bases and J 9 bases; nucleotides not matched to a gene: 6. Germline V CDR1 and CDR2: LGHNA, YNFKEQ. The CDR3 spans 14 residues. Second doses at about 4 or about 12 weeks were pooled. This sequence originates from an adult who received the AZD1222 COVID-19 vaccine. The J gene is TRBJ1-6, the V gene TRBV4-2; 7 nucleotides agree with TRBD1. The starting material was peripheral blood, obtained 28 days after the second AZD1222 dose. CDR3 sequence: CASSPGQEGSPLHF. The CDR3 coding sequence is TGTGCCAGCAGCCCCGGACAGGAGGGTTCACCCCTCCACTTT.